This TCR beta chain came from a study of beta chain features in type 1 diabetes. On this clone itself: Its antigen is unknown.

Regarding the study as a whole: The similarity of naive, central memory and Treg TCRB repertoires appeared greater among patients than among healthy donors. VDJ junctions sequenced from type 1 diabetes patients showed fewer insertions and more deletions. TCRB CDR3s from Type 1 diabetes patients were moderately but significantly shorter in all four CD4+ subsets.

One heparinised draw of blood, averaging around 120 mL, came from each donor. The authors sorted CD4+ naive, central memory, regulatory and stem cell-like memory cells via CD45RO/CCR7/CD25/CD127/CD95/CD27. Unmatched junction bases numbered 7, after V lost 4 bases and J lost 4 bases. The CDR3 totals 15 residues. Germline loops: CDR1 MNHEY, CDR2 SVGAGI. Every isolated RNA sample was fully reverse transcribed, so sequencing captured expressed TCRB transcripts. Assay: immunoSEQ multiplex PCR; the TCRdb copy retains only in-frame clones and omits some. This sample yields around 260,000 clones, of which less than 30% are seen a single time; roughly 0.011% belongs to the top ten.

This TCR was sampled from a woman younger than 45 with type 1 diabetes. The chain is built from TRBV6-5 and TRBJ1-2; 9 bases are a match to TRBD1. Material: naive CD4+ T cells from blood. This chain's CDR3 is CASSSRTGVFYGYTF. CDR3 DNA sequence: TGTGCCAGCAGTTCCCGGACAGGGGTTTTCTATGGCTACACCTTC.